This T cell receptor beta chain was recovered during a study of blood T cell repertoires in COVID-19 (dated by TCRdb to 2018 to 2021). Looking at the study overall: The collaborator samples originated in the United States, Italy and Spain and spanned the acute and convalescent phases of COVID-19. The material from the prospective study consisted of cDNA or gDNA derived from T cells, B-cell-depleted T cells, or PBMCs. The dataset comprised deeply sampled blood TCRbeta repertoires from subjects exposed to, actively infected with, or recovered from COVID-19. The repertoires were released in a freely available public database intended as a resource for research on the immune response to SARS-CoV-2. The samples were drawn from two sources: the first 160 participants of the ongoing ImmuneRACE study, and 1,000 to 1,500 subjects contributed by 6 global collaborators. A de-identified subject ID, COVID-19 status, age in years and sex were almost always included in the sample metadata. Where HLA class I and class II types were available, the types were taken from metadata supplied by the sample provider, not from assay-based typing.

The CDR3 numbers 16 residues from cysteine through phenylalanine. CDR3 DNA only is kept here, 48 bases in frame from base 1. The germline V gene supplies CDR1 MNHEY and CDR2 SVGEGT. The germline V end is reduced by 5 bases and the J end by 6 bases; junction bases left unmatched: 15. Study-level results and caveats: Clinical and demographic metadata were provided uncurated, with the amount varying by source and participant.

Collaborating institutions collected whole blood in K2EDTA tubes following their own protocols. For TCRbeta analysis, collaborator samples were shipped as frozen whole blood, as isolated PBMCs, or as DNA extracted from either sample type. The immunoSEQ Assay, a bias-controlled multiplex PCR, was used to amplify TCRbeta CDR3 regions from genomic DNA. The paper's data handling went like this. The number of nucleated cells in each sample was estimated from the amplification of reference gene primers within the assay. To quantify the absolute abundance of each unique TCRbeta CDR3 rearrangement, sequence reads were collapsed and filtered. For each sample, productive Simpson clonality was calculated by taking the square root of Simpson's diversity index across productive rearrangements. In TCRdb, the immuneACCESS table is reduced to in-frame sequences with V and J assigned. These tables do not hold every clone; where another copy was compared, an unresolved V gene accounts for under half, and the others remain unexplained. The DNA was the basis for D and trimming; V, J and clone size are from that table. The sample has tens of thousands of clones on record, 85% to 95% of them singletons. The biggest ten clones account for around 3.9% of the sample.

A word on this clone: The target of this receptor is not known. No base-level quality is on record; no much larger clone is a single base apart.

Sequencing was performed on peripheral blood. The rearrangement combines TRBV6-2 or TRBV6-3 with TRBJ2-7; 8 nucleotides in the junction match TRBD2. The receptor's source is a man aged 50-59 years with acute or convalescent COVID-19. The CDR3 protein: CASSQQGLAGSIEQYF. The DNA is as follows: TGTGCCAGCAGTCAGCAGGGGCTAGCGGGTTCTATCGAGCAGTACTTC.